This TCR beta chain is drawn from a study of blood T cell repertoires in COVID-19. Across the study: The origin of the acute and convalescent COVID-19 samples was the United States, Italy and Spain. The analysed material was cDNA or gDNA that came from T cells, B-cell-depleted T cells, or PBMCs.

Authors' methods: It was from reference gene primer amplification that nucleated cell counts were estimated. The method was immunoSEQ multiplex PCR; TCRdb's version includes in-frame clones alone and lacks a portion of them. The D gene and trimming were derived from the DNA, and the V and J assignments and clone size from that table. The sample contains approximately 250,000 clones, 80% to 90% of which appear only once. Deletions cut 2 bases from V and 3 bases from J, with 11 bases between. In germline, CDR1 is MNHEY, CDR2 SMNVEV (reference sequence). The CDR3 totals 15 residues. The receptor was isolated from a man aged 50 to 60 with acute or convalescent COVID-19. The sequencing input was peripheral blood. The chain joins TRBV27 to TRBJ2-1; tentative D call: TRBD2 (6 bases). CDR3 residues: CASSLGRPGYNEQFF. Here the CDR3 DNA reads TGTGCCAGCAGTTTAGGGAGGCCCGGCTACAATGAGCAGTTCTTC.